This T cell receptor (beta chain) originates from a study of human T cells and chemical hapten exposure. Study-wide background: Patients were mainly female, each with alopecia areata, totalis or universalis.

TCRdb reprocessed the RACE reads with MiXCR, giving one entry per CDR3 protein. The sample holds 110,000 or so distinct CDR3 sequences, 9% to 9.5% seen once. A few counts support this clonotype. Sample time point: patch test 2, 6 weeks after DPC sensitization. The treatment denotes: therapeutic diphenylcyclopropenone sensitization with weekly scalp DPC. People who gave samples had alopecia, were 18 to 70 years old, and were suitable for DPC. This clonotype was sampled from a woman between 40 and 55 years old with alopecia areata. Some clones in this sample may be carry-over from other donors' samples. This sample comprised whole blood, obtained in connection with sensitization to the hapten diphenylcyclopropenone (DPC).

CDR3 sequence: CASSRWTSGGPSSSTDTQYF. CDR3 nucleotide sequence: TGCGCCAGCAGCCGATGGACTAGCGGGGGGCCATCTTCTAGCACAGATACGCAGTATTTT. V gene TRBV4-3 combines with J gene TRBJ2-3, with 14 bases fitting TRBD2. Per the germline V gene, CDR1 is LGHNA and CDR2 is YSLEER. CDR3 length: 20 residues. V was pared by 4 bases and J by 0 bases, with 12 bases of the junction left unmatched.